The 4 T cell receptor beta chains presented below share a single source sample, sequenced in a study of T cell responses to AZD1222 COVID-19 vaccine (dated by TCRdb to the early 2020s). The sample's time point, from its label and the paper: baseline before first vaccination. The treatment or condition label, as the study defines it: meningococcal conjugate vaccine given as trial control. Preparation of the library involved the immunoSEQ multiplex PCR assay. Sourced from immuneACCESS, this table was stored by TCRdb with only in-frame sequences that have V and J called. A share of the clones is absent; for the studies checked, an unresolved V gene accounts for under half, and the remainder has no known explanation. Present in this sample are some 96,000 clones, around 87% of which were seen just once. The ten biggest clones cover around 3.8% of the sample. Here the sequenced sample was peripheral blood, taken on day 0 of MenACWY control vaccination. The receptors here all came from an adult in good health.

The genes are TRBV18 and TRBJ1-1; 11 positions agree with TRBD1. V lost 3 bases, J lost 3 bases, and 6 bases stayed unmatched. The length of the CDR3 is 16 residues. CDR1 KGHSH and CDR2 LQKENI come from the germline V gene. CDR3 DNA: TGTGCCAGCTCACCTTCGGACAGGGGGCGGCACACTGAAGCTTTCTTT. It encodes CASSPSDRGRHTEAFF.

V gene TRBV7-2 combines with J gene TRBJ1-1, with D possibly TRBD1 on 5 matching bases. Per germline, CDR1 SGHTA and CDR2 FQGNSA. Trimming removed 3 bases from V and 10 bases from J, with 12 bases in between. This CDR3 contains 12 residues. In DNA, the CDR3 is TGTGCCAGCAGCTTTATGGGGGTCGGAGCTTTCTTT. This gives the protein CASSFMGVGAFF.

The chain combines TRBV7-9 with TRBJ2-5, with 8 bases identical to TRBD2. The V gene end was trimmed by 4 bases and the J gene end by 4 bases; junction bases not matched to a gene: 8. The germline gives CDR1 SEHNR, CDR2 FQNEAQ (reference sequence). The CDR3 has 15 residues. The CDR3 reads CASSSSTGGRETQYF. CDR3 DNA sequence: TGTGCCAGCAGCTCCTCCACGGGGGGGAGAGAGACCCAGTACTTC. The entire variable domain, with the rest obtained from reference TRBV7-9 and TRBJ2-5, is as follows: DTGVSQNPRHKITKRGQNVTFRCDPISEHNRLYWYRQTLGQGPEFLTYFQNEAQLEKSRLLSDRFSAERPKGSFSTLEIQRTEQGDSAMYLCASSSSTGGRETQYFGPGTRLLVL.

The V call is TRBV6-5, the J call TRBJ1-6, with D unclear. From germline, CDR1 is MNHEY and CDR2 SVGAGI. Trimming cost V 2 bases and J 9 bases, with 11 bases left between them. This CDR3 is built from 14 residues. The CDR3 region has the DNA TGTGCCAGCAGTTACGACGTCGTTACTTCACCCCTCCACTTT. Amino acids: CASSYDVVTSPLHF.